This T cell receptor beta chain emerged from a study of control samples from healthy donors and cancer patients. Libraries were prepared by immunoSEQ multiplex PCR; TCRdb keeps only in-frame clonotypes and omits some of them. Among about 190,000 clones listed, roughly nine tenths were seen once. The TCR was taken from a man aged 25-40 years in good health. Material: blood.

The CDR3 protein is CAWSPGTGRTDTQYF. DNA of the CDR3: TGTGCCTGGAGCCCCGGGACAGGACGCACAGATACGCAGTATTTT. V and J are TRBV30 and TRBJ2-3; TRBD1 matches at 8 bases. Germline CDR1 is GTSNPN and CDR2 is SVGIG (reference sequence). Trimming at V came to 3 bases and at J to 1 base, leaving 6 bases not matched to a gene. This CDR3 contains 15 residues.